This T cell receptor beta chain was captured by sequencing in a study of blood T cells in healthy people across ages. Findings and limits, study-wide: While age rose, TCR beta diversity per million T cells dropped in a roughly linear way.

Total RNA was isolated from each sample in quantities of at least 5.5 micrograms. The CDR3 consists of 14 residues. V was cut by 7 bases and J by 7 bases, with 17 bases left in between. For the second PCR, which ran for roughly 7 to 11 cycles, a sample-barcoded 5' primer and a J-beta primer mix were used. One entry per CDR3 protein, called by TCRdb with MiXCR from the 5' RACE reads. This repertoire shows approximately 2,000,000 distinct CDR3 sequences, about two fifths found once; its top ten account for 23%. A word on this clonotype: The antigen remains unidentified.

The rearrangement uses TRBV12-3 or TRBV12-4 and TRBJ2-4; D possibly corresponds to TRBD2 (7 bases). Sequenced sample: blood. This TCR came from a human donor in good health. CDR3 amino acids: CASNLRGGVNIQYF. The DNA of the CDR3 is TGTGCCAGCAATTTGAGGGGGGGGGTGAACATTCAGTACTTC.